The sequence of this T cell receptor beta chain was determined in a study of T cell responses to AZD1222 COVID-19 vaccine. Produced via immunoSEQ multiplex PCR; TCRdb's table is partial and in-frame only. The data show tens of thousands of clones, roughly 89% seen once. The sequencing used peripheral blood, collected on day 0 of AZD1222 vaccination. The origin of this receptor is an adult in good health.

In nucleotides, the CDR3 is TGTGCCAGCAGTTACGGGACTTACAATGAGCAGTTCTTC. It specifies CASSYGTYNEQFF. V usage is TRBV6-6 and J usage is TRBJ2-1, with TRBD2 as a possible D gene (6 bases). CDR3 length: 13 residues. CDR1 MNHNY and CDR2 SVGAGI come from the germline V gene (reference sequence). V was clipped by 2 bases and J by 4 bases, with 6 bases between them.